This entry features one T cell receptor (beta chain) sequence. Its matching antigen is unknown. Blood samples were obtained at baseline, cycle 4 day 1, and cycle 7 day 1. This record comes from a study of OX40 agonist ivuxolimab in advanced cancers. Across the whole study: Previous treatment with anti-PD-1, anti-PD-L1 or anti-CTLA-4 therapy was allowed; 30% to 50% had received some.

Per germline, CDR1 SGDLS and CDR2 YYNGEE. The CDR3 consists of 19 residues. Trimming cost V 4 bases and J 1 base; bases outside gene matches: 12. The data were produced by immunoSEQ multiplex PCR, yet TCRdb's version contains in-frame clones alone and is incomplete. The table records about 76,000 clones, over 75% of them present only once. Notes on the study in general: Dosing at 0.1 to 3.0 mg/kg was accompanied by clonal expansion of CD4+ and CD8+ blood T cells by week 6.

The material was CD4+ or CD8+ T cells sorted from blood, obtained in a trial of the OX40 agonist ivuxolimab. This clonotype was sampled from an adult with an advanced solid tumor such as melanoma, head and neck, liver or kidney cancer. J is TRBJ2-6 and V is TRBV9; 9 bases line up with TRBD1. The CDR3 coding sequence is TGTGCCAGCAGCCCGCGGGATAGACAGGGGGATTCTGGGGCCAACGTCCTGACTTTC. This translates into CASSPRDRQGDSGANVLTF.